A single sample gave rise to the 3 T cell receptor beta chains below, sequenced in a study of blood T cell repertoires in COVID-19. The table came from immunoSEQ multiplex PCR; TCRdb's copy has only in-frame clones and leaves some out. The sample records 85,000 to 120,000 clones, approximately 80% being singletons. Sequencing was carried out using peripheral blood. Every receptor here comes from a man at least 80 years old with COVID-19, enrolled during active disease.

The V gene is TRBV7-9, the J gene TRBJ2-5; the D gene is possibly TRBD1 (6 bases). Trimming pared 5 bases from V and 7 bases from J, leaving 20 bases between. This CDR3 is built from 15 residues. Germline V gene lookup returns CDR1 SEHNR and CDR2 FQNEAQ (reference sequence). For the CDR3, the DNA is TGTGCCAGCAGCCAACAGGCCCGACAGGCGGGGACCCAGTACTTC. Translating it yields CASSQQARQAGTQYF.

This clone was observed a few times. The rearrangement links TRBV7-3 to TRBJ2-1, with 7 bases fitting TRBD1. Germline values: CDR1 SGHTA, CDR2 FQGTGA. J lost 2 bases, V lost 0 bases, and 7 bases had no gene match. CDR3 length equals 17 residues. Written as DNA, the CDR3 is TGTGCCAGCAGCTTAACGGGTCGACAGGGCGCCTACAATGAGCAGTTCTTC. Protein sequence: CASSLTGRQGAYNEQFF.

V is TRBV28 and J is TRBJ1-2; 7 bases agree with TRBD1. V shed 10 bases, J shed 5 bases, and the junction held 10 bases outside the gene matches. The CDR3 runs to 13 residues. CDR1 and CDR2 from the germline V gene are MDHEN and SYDVKM. CDR3 in amino acids: CATIRTGLYGYTF. The CDR3 region has the DNA TGTGCCACCATTAGGACAGGATTGTATGGCTACACCTTC.